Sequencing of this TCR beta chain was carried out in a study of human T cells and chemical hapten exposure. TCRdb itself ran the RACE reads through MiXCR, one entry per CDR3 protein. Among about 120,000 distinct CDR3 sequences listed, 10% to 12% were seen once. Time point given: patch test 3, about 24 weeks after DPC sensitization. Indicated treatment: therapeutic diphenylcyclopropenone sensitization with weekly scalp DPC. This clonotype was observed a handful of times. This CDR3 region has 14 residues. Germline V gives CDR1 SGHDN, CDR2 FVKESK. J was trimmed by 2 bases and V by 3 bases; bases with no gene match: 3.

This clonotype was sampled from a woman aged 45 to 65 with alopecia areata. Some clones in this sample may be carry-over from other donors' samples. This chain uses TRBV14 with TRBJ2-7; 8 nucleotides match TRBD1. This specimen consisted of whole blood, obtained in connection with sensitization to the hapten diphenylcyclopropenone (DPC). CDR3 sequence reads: CASSHGTGPYEQYF. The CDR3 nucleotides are TGTGCCAGCAGCCACGGGACAGGCCCCTACGAGCAGTACTTC.